The TCR beta chain under discussion was sequenced for a study of T cell repertoires in cytomegalovirus infection. Findings and limits, study-wide: Ex vivo responses were dominated by HLA-C-restricted CMV-specific TCR beta clonotypes.

TCRdb re-called the reads with MiXCR, one entry per CDR3 protein. The repertoire has about a million distinct CDR3 sequences, around 32% of them found once; the top ten carry over 12%. About this clonotype: The antigen remains unidentified.

The J segment lost 10 bases and the V segment lost 3 bases, leaving 8 bases of the junction unmatched. This CDR3 comprises 15 residues. Germline assignment: CDR1 KGHSH and CDR2 LQKENI. The receptor was derived from a human donor in good health (CMV status not recorded). Some clones in this sample may be carry-over from other donors' samples. This chain joins TRBV18 and TRBJ1-6, with TRBD1 matching 8 bases. The sequences come from cultured CD8+ T cells from PBMCs, collected from culture after CMV antigen stimulation. CDR3 loop: CASSPADRAGSPLHF. The CDR3 DNA reads as TGTGCCAGCTCACCTGCGGACAGGGCCGGGTCACCCCTCCACTTT.